The entry below gives a single T cell receptor (beta chain) sequence along with its context. The antigen remains undetermined. The data belong to a study of T cell responses to AZD1222 COVID-19 vaccine. Study results and limitations: Clonal diversity may have been underestimated, and the donors were mostly white British, with more females than males.

Germline V gene lookup returns CDR1 SNHLY and CDR2 FYNNEI. The CDR3 runs 15 residues. V was shortened by 2 bases and J by 0 bases, with 8 bases between the two germline ends. Generated by immunoSEQ multiplex PCR, the TCRdb table keeps only in-frame clones and is missing some. The table records some 140,000 clones, about 93% of them present only once. This receptor was identified in an adult who received the AZD1222 COVID-19 vaccine. The chain employs TRBV2 and TRBJ1-3; TRBD1 might be the D (5 bases). The starting material was peripheral blood, obtained 28 days after the second AZD1222 dose. The CDR3 coding sequence is TGTGCCAGCAGTGAATGGGGGTACTCTGGAAACACCATATATTTT. This encodes CASSEWGYSGNTIYF.